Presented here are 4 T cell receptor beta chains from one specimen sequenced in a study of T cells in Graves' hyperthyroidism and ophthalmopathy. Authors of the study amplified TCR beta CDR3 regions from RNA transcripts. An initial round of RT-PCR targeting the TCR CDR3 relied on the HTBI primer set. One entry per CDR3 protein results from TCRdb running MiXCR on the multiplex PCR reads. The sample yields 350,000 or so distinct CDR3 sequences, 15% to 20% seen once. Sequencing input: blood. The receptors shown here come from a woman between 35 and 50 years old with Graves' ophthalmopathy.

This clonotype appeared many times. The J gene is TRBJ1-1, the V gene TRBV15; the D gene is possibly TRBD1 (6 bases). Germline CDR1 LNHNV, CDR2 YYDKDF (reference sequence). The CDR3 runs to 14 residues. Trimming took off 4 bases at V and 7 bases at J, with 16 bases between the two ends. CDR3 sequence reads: CATSNDRTANEAFF. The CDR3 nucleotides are TGTGCCACCAGCAACGACCGGACAGCCAATGAAGCTTTCTTT.

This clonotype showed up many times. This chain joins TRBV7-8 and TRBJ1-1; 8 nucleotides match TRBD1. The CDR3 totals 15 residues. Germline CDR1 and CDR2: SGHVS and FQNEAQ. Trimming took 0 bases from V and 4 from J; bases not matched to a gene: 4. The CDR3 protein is CASSLAGTGGTEAFF. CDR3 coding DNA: TGTGCCAGCAGCTTAGCGGGAACAGGGGGCACTGAAGCTTTCTTT.

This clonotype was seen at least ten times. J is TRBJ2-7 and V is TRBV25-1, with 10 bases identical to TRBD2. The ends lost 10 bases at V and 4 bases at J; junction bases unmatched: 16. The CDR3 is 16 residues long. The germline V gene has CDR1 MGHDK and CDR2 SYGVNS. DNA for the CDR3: TGTGCCACCTATAACGTGGGTACTAGCGGGGATTACGAGCAGTACTTC. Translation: CATYNVGTSGDYEQYF.

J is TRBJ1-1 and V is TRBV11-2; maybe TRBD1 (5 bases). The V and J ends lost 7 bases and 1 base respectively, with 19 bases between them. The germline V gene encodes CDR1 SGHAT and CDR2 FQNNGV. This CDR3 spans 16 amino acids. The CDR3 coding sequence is TGTGCCAGCACCTCCGGGGGGAGCCCGCAGAACACTGAAGCTTTCTTT. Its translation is CASTSGGSPQNTEAFF.